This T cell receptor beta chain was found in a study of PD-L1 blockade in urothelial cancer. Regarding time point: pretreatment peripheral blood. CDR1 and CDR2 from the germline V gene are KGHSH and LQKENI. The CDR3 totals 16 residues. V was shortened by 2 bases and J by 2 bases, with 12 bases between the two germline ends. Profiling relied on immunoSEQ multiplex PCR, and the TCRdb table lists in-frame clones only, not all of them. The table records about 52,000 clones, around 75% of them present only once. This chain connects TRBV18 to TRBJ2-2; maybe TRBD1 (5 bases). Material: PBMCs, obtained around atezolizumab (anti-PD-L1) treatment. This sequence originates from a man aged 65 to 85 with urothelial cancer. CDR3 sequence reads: CASSPIIQGNTGELFF. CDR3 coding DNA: TGTGCCAGCTCACCAATCATCCAGGGTAACACCGGGGAGCTGTTTTTT.